A single sample is the source of the 26 T cell receptor beta chains below, sequenced in a study of cytomegalovirus exposure and HLA in healthy donors. PCR involved 60 Vbeta and 13 Jbeta primers. Generated by immunoSEQ multiplex PCR, the TCRdb table keeps only in-frame clones and is missing some. The data show about 94,000 clones, around four fifths seen once. The material sequenced was PBMCs. The receptors originated from a man aged 35 to 55 in good health and CMV-seropositive.

V is TRBV10-1 and J is TRBJ2-1, with 7 bases lining up with TRBD1. The CDR3 runs 15 residues. In germline, CDR1 is WNHNN, CDR2 SYGVQD (reference sequence). V was clipped by 2 bases and J by 6 bases; unmatched bases: 7. In DNA, the CDR3 is TGCGCCAGCAGTGAGGGCCATGGACAGGTCAATGAGCAGTTCTTC. It yields the protein CASSEGHGQVNEQFF.

The chain recombines TRBV5-1 with TRBJ2-7; TRBD2 matches 7 bases. J lost 6 bases, V lost 0 bases, and 6 bases had no gene match. The CDR3 totals 14 residues. The V gene's germline CDR1 is SGHRS and CDR2 YFSETQ. CDR3 sequence (DNA): TGCGCCAGCAGCTTGGAAGCGGGGCTAAGCGAGCAGTACTTC. This gives the protein CASSLEAGLSEQYF.

This sequence joins TRBV28 and TRBJ2-3, with TRBD2 matching over 9 bases. There are 19 residues in the CDR3. Trimming cost V 5 bases and J 8 bases; bases outside gene matches: 23. The germline CDR1 and CDR2 sequences are MDHEN and SYDVKM. CDR3 sequence reads: CASSKTGSRDISGRGTQYF. CDR3 bases: TGTGCCAGCAGTAAAACAGGGTCAAGGGATATTAGCGGGAGAGGTACGCAGTATTTT.

The chain employs TRBV19 and TRBJ1-2; a possible D gene is TRBD1 (5 bases). This CDR3 has 15 amino acids. Trimming removed 4 bases from V and 7 bases from J, with 19 bases in between. Germline values: CDR1 LNHDA, CDR2 SQIVND (reference sequence). CDR3 region: CASSTYERGLSGYTF. In DNA, the CDR3 is TGTGCCAGTAGTACCTACGAGCGGGGCCTCAGTGGCTACACCTTC.

The table lists this clone with a few counts. The rearrangement joins TRBV5-4 to TRBJ2-1, with D tentatively TRBD2 (5 bases). The CDR3 is made up of 15 amino acids. The ends were cut back, 0 bases at V and 5 bases at J, with 12 bases in the middle. Germline V lookup: CDR1 SGHNT, CDR2 YYREEE (reference sequence). The CDR3: CASSLGGLGHNEQFF. CDR3 sequence (DNA): TGTGCCAGCAGCTTGGGAGGGCTCGGTCACAATGAGCAGTTCTTC.

The genes are TRBV10-3 and TRBJ2-7; 8 nucleotides match TRBD1. Germline lookup yields CDR1 ENHRY and CDR2 SYGVKD. Trimming cost V 5 bases and J 3 bases; bases outside gene matches: 6. The CDR3 length is 14 residues. The CDR3 DNA is TGTGCCATCAGTCCGACAGGGGAGAACTACGAGCAGTACTTC. This translates into CAISPTGENYEQYF.

The chain couples TRBV7-2 to TRBJ1-2, with TRBD1 as a possible D gene (6 bases). CDR1 and CDR2 from the germline V gene are SGHTA and FQGNSA. Trimming left V 1 base short and J 3 bases short, with 9 bases between. The CDR3 is made up of 14 amino acids. The DNA for the CDR3 is TGTGCCAGCAGCTTAGGACAGGATTACTATGGCTACACCTTC. This encodes CASSLGQDYYGYTF.

The genes are TRBV6-5 and TRBJ2-7; 7 bases agree with TRBD1. This CDR3 spans 13 amino acids. Germline V CDR1 and CDR2: MNHEY, SVGAGI. With 5 bases clipped from V and 5 bases from J, the junction kept 6 bases outside the gene matches. This CDR3 is CASSKQGSHEQYF. The CDR3 DNA sequence: TGTGCCAGCAGTAAACAGGGGAGCCACGAGCAGTACTTC.

The rearrangement joins TRBV6-1 to TRBJ2-5; a weak D match, TRBD2 (6 bases). V was pared by 2 bases and J by 5 bases, with 12 bases between. The V gene's germline CDR1 is MNHNS and CDR2 SASEGT. The CDR3 totals 14 residues. This CDR3 is CASSELTRDETQYF. In nucleotides, the CDR3 is TGTGCCAGCAGTGAACTGACTAGGGATGAGACCCAGTACTTC.

This clone was detected many times. This sequence joins TRBV6-8 and TRBJ1-4; maybe TRBD1 (5 bases). The CDR3 loop spans 13 amino acids. Trimming pared 9 bases from V and 5 bases from J, leaving 13 bases between. CDR1 is MNHGY and CDR2 is SAAAGT in the germline V gene. In DNA form, the CDR3 reads TGTGCCAGATCAGGGAGGGAGAATGAAAAACTGTTTTTT. This codes for CARSGRENEKLFF.

This clone is a singleton in its sample. V and J are TRBV9 and TRBJ1-1; maybe TRBD1 (5 bases). The length of the CDR3 is 15 residues. Trimming pared 2 bases from V and 3 bases from J, leaving 14 bases between. The germline CDR1 and CDR2 sequences are SGDLS and YYNGEE. CDR3 nucleotides: TGTGCCAGCAGCGTGTGGGGGGGGAAGCACACTGAAGCTTTCTTT. Its protein is CASSVWGGKHTEAFF.

The CDR3 reads CASTETSGSLFEQYF. CDR3 nucleotide sequence: TGTGCCAGCACCGAGACTAGCGGGAGCTTGTTCGAGCAGTACTTC. The rearrangement links TRBV6-6 to TRBJ2-7, with 12 bases identical to TRBD2. Unmatched junction bases numbered 10, after V lost 7 bases and J lost 6 bases. Germline V gives CDR1 MNHNY, CDR2 SVGAGI (reference sequence). The CDR3 is made up of 15 amino acids.

This clone appeared a few times. This chain links TRBV5-1 with TRBJ1-2; D is uncertain. Trimming removed 0 bases from V and 2 bases from J, with 8 bases in between. The CDR3 runs to 14 residues. CDR1 and CDR2 from the germline V gene are SGHRS and YFSETQ. Here the CDR3 DNA reads TGCGCCAGCAGCTTGGCCGCTCAGAACTATGGCTACACCTTC. Translation: CASSLAAQNYGYTF.

The chain links TRBV18 to TRBJ2-5, with 7 positions matching TRBD2. V lost 1 base and J lost 5; bases outside the gene matches: 7. Per germline, CDR1 KGHSH and CDR2 LQKENI. The CDR3 spans 15 residues. The CDR3 DNA sequence: TGTGCCAGCTCACCACGGCAGGGAGGGTTGGAGACCCAGTACTTC. Its translation is CASSPRQGGLETQYF. The full variable domain, in which reference TRBV18 and TRBJ2-5 provide the parts outside the CDR3, is NAGVMQNPRHLVRRRGQEARLRCSPMKGHSHVYWYRQLPEEGLKFMVYLQKENIIDESGMPKERFSAEFPKEGPSILRIQQVVRGDSAAYFCASSPRQGGLETQYFGPGTRLLVL.

V usage is TRBV12-2 and J usage is TRBJ1-6; the table's D gene call, TRBD1, was not cross checked with the DNA. TRBV12-2 is flagged as a pseudogene. The CDR3 contains 16 residues. CDR3 amino acids: CASRSDGQENNSPLHF. For the CDR3, the DNA is TGTGCAAGTCGCTCGGATGGACAGGAGAATAATTCACCCCTCCACTTT.

The sample holds one count of this clone. The chain carries TRBV6-1 and TRBJ2-5; TRBD1 might be the D (5 bases). The J call is in doubt because the DNA end fits TRBJ2-7 better. The CDR3 sequence is 14 residues long. CDR1 MNHNS and CDR2 SASEGT come from the germline V gene. The CDR3, as DNA: TGTGCCAGCAGGGACAAGGTGGGCTCTGGCGAGCAGTACTTC. Protein product: CASRDKVGSGEQYF.

This clone was detected only once. The V gene is TRBV9, the J gene TRBJ1-6; 7 nucleotides line up with TRBD1. This CDR3 has 14 amino acids. V was clipped by 2 bases and J by 5 bases; unmatched bases: 1. Germline V CDR1 and CDR2: SGDLS, YYNGEE. Written as DNA, the CDR3 is TGTGCCAGCAGCGTTGACAGGGATAATTCACCCCTCCACTTT. It specifies CASSVDRDNSPLHF.

The V gene is TRBV11-2, the J gene TRBJ2-1; 13 nucleotides line up with TRBD2. The V and J ends lost 10 bases and 2 bases, in that order; junction bases with no gene match: 11. The CDR3 extends over 17 amino acids. Germline V lookup: CDR1 SGHAT, CDR2 FQNNGV. The chain's CDR3 is CATQLDGLAGAYNEQFF. The DNA of the CDR3 is TGTGCCACCCAGCTTGACGGACTAGCGGGAGCCTACAATGAGCAGTTCTTC.

The chain carries TRBV4-1 and TRBJ1-4; D remains unclear. V was pared by 4 bases and J by 3 bases, with 18 bases between. The CDR3 contains 17 residues. Germline V gene sequence: CDR1 MGHRA, CDR2 YSYEKL. The CDR3 DNA sequence: TGCGCCAGCAGCCGGTCTCAAATGCGACAAGCTAATGAAAAACTGTTTTTT. Translation gives CASSRSQMRQANEKLFF.

In DNA, the CDR3 is TGTGCCAGCAGCTTAGGGCTAGCGGGAGTCGAGCAGTACTTC. It is translated as CASSLGLAGVEQYF. The chain combines TRBV7-2 with TRBJ2-7; 10 nucleotides agree with TRBD2. V lost 1 base, J lost 6 bases, and 3 bases stayed unmatched. Looked up from germline, CDR1 is SGHTA and CDR2 is FQGNSA. The CDR3 consists of 14 residues.

V is TRBV7-2 and J is TRBJ2-7, with D hard to call. In germline, CDR1 is SGHTA, CDR2 FQGNSA. V was trimmed by 5 bases and J by 0 bases, leaving 5 bases between them. This CDR3 spans 12 amino acids. The CDR3 DNA follows: TGTGCCAGCAGCCTAAACTCCTACGAGCAGTACTTC. Encoded protein: CASSLNSYEQYF.

Concerning this clone: Other DNA sequences of this sample code for an identical CDR3. The chain is built from TRBV19 and TRBJ2-7; 10 nucleotides match TRBD2. CDR3 length: 15 residues. The germline CDR1 and CDR2 sequences are LNHDA and SQIVND (reference sequence). With 2 bases clipped from V and 4 bases from J, the junction kept 5 bases outside the gene matches. CDR3 coding DNA: TGTGCCAGTAGTATAAGAGGACTAGCGGCATACGAGCAGTACTTC. Amino acid sequence: CASSIRGLAAYEQYF.

A single count supports this clone. The J gene is TRBJ1-1, the V gene TRBV6-6; TRBD1 might be the D (6 bases). The CDR3 covers 13 residues. Germline V CDR1 and CDR2: MNHNY, SVGAGI (reference sequence). Trimming removed 2 bases at V and 5 bases at J, with 9 bases between. CDR3 protein: CASSYNRVTEAFF. CDR3 in DNA: TGTGCCAGCAGTTACAACAGGGTTACTGAAGCTTTCTTT.

CDR3 nucleotides: TGCACCAGCAGCCTCTGGTGGACTAGCGCTGATGAGGGACGCACAGATACGCAGTATTTT. Residues: CTSSLWWTSADEGRTDTQYF. The chain is built from TRBV1 and TRBJ2-3; TRBD2, the D gene given by the table, was not confirmed from the DNA. TRBV1 is deemed a pseudogene. This CDR3 contains 20 residues.

This sequence joins TRBV2 and TRBJ1-1; TRBD1 matches 8 bases. J lost 3 bases, V lost 7 bases, and 7 bases had no gene match. From germline, CDR1 is SNHLY and CDR2 FYNNEI. This CDR3 has 14 residues. This chain's CDR3 is CASITGQGYTEAFF. CDR3 nucleotides: TGTGCCAGCATTACCGGACAGGGATACACTGAAGCTTTCTTT.

The rearrangement uses TRBV27 and TRBJ2-7; TRBD1 matches 7 bases. Trimming cost V 6 bases and J 7 bases; bases outside gene matches: 6. The CDR3 is 12 residues long. Germline V gene sequence: CDR1 MNHEY, CDR2 SMNVEV (reference sequence). CDR3: CASSQTGVEQYF. CDR3 sequence (DNA): TGTGCCAGCAGCCAAACAGGGGTTGAGCAGTACTTC.